What follows are 22 T cell receptor beta chains derived from one specimen sequenced in a study of a mutant IDH1 vaccine in newly diagnosed glioma. Time point reported: week 23, last vaccination. All doses held 300 ug of mutant IDH1 20-mer peptide, with topical imiquimod. Measured with immunoSEQ multiplex PCR; TCRdb has only the in-frame clones, and not every one. This table has about 60,000 clones, over 70% appearing once. No antigen has been assigned to these receptors. This specimen was PBMCs, taken from a glioma patient whose treatment included an IDH1 peptide vaccine. All receptors come from a middle-aged man with glioma.

V gene TRBV4-2 combines with J gene TRBJ1-5; the D gene is possibly TRBD1 (5 bases). The V end was cut by 5 bases, the J end by 5 bases, with 16 bases between. Germline CDR1 and CDR2: LGHNA and YNFKEQ. CDR3 size: 15 residues. The CDR3 loop reads CASSSGKQADQPQHF. CDR3 in DNA: TGTGCCAGCAGCTCTGGGAAACAGGCGGATCAGCCCCAGCATTTT.

This clone was recorded once. CDR3 bases: TGTGCCAGCAGCCTAACGACGGACTTAGGGAAGTTCTTC. Translating it yields CASSLTTDLGKFF. The rearrangement uses TRBV14 and TRBJ2-1; TRBD2 is a possible D gene (5 bases). V was shortened by 4 bases and J by 14 bases, with 18 bases between the two germline ends. CDR1 SGHDN and CDR2 FVKESK come from the germline V gene. There are 13 residues in the CDR3.

This clone was counted a single time. The V gene is TRBV15, the J gene TRBJ2-7, with 9 bases fitting TRBD1. V was clipped by 6 bases and J by 2 bases; unmatched bases: 8. Germline CDR1 is LNHNV and CDR2 is YYDKDF (reference sequence). The CDR3 covers 15 residues. The CDR3 DNA reads as TGTGCCACCAGTAAGACGGGACAGGGTGCCTACGAGCAGTACTTC. Its translation is CATSKTGQGAYEQYF.

V gene TRBV5-1 combines with J gene TRBJ2-2, with D hard to call. Trimming took 0 bases from V and 7 from J, leaving 7 bases between them. The germline CDR1 and CDR2 sequences are SGHRS and YFSETQ. The CDR3 consists of 13 residues. The CDR3 reads CASSLEFIGELFF. The CDR3 DNA is TGCGCCAGCAGCTTGGAGTTCATCGGGGAGCTGTTTTTT.

This chain links TRBV28 with TRBJ2-7; D is possibly TRBD1 (6 bases). The V gene's germline CDR1 is MDHEN and CDR2 SYDVKM. The V gene lost 8 bases and the J gene lost 0 bases, with 17 bases spanning the gap. This CDR3 contains 15 residues. The CDR3, as DNA: TGTGCCAGCTCAGGGACCGACAGGCACTCCTACGAGCAGTACTTC. As protein: CASSGTDRHSYEQYF.

CDR3 residues: CASSVPAQATSYGYTF. For the CDR3, the DNA is TGTGCCAGCAGCGTACCGGCCCAGGCCACCTCCTATGGCTACACCTTC. The chain is built from TRBV9 and TRBJ1-2; D is unresolved. V was cut by 1 base and J by 4 bases, with 17 bases left in between. The CDR3 is 16 residues long. Germline V CDR1 and CDR2: SGDLS, YYNGEE.

The J gene is TRBJ2-1, the V gene TRBV6-4; D call uncertain. Germline V gives CDR1 MRHNA, CDR2 SNTAGT. This CDR3 region has 16 residues. Between the trimmed V and J ends, which lost 3 bases and 4 bases, there was a span of 16 bases. CDR3 coding DNA: TGTGCCAGCAGTGAATGGATGGCCGACGGTTACAATGAGCAGTTCTTC. Its translation: CASSEWMADGYNEQFF.

The V gene is TRBV7-2, the J gene TRBJ2-2, with D hard to call. The CDR3 is 15 residues long. Germline CDR1 and CDR2: SGHTA and FQGNSA. With 5 bases removed from V and 2 bases from J, the gap between germline ends came to 12 bases. The CDR3 DNA reads as TGTGCCAGCAGCGCGGACGGCATTAACACCGGGGAGCTGTTTTTT. It yields the protein CASSADGINTGELFF. The full variable domain, its missing parts supplied by reference TRBV7-2 and TRBJ2-2, is GAGVSQSPSNKVTEKGKDVELRCDPISGHTALYWYRQSLGQGLEFLIYFQGNSAPDKSGLPSDRFSAERTGGSVSTLTIQRTQQEDSAVYLCASSADGINTGELFFGEGSRLTVL.

This clone was seen once. V is TRBV6-1 and J is TRBJ2-5, with TRBD2 matching over 9 bases. From germline, CDR1 is MNHNS and CDR2 SASEGT. This CDR3 has 17 residues. V was clipped by 3 bases and J by 4 bases; unmatched bases: 12. CDR3 in amino acids: CASSDPGLAASGETQYF. The DNA of the CDR3 is TGTGCCAGCAGTGATCCGGGACTAGCAGCAAGCGGAGAGACCCAGTACTTC.

This chain joins TRBV6-5 and TRBJ2-7, with 11 bases matching TRBD2. With V trimmed by 6 bases and J by 3 bases, 7 bases remained unmatched. The CDR3 runs to 15 residues. CDR1 is MNHEY and CDR2 is SVGAGI in the germline V gene. The DNA of the CDR3 is TGTGCCAGCAGCGCTACTAGCGGGAGTCTCTACGAGCAGTACTTC. The encoded protein is CASSATSGSLYEQYF.

The chain is built from TRBV10-3 and TRBJ1-3, with unresolved D. V was clipped by 3 bases and J by 0 bases, with 0 bases between them. Germline CDR1 ENHRY, CDR2 SYGVKD. The CDR3 is 12 amino acids. The CDR3 loop reads CAISDSGNTIYF. For the CDR3, the DNA is TGTGCCATCAGTGACTCTGGAAACACCATATATTTT.

This clone was seen once. The V and J genes are TRBV28 and TRBJ2-1; D not certain. The CDR3 is 16 residues long. CDR1 MDHEN and CDR2 SYDVKM come from the germline V gene. The V end was cut by 1 base, the J end by 4 bases, with 14 bases between. The CDR3 DNA follows: TGTGCCAGCAGTTTATATACCCCTACTTTTTACAATGAGCAGTTCTTC. Its protein is CASSLYTPTFYNEQFF.

The chain couples TRBV27 to TRBJ2-5; D not certain. This CDR3 contains 13 residues. Germline CDR1 MNHEY, CDR2 SMNVEV (reference sequence). Trimming removed 6 bases from V and 5 bases from J, with 13 bases in between. The CDR3 loop reads CASSSTRRETQYF. DNA for the CDR3: TGTGCCAGCAGCTCGACAAGAAGGGAGACCCAGTACTTC.

The chain is built from TRBV7-2 and TRBJ2-5; D uncertain. V was trimmed by 2 bases and J by 1 base, leaving 8 bases between them. The CDR3 is 14 residues long. The germline V gene has CDR1 SGHTA and CDR2 FQGNSA. In DNA form, the CDR3 reads TGTGCCAGCAGCTTAAGTCAGACCCAAGAGACCCAGTACTTC. The encoded protein is CASSLSQTQETQYF.

This sequence joins TRBV6-5 and TRBJ2-3; 9 bases are shared with TRBD1. There are 15 residues in the CDR3. The junction had 8 bases not matched to a gene; V was cut back by 6 bases and J by 4 bases. Germline V gene data show CDR1 as MNHEY and CDR2 as SVGAGI. The chain's CDR3 is CASSWTGALADTQYF. Here the CDR3 DNA reads TGTGCCAGCAGCTGGACAGGGGCCCTCGCAGATACGCAGTATTTT.

The CDR3 protein is CASSLRLAGEGTGELFF. The CDR3 region has the DNA TGTGCCAGCAGCTTACGACTAGCGGGAGAGGGCACCGGGGAGCTGTTTTTT. The rearrangement joins TRBV7-9 to TRBJ2-2; 12 nucleotides match TRBD2. Trimming took 2 bases from V and 4 from J; bases not matched to a gene: 5. CDR3 length equals 17 residues. In germline, CDR1 is SEHNR, CDR2 FQNEAQ (reference sequence).

This chain links TRBV2 with TRBJ2-2; D not certain. Deletions cut 7 bases from V and 7 bases from J, with 13 bases between. Germline loops: CDR1 SNHLY, CDR2 FYNNEI. The CDR3 runs 13 residues. In nucleotides, the CDR3 is TGTGCCAGCAACCCCCTAGAGAACGGGGAGCTGTTTTTT. Its translation is CASNPLENGELFF. Together with reference TRBV2 and TRBJ2-2, the CDR3 gives the full variable domain: EPEVTQTPSHQVTQMGQEVILRCVPISNHLYFYWYRQILGQKVEFLVSFYNNEISEKSEIFDDQFSVERPDGSNFTLKIRSTKLEDSAMYFCASNPLENGELFFGEGSRLTVL.

V usage is TRBV27 and J usage is TRBJ2-7; D is undetermined. CDR3 length: 15 residues. The V gene lost 0 bases and the J gene lost 2 bases, with 11 bases spanning the gap. Germline V lookup: CDR1 MNHEY, CDR2 SMNVEV (reference sequence). CDR3 in DNA: TGTGCCAGCAGTTTATCGAGTCACGGCACCTACGAGCAGTACTTC. Its protein product is CASSLSSHGTYEQYF.

The chain carries TRBV5-4 and TRBJ2-1; the D gene is possibly TRBD2 (5 bases). CDR1 is SGHNT, CDR2 YYREEE, per germline (reference sequence). This CDR3 spans 16 amino acids. V was shortened by 0 bases and J by 0 bases, with 10 bases between the two germline ends. CDR3: CASSLAPGSSYNEQFF. The CDR3 nucleotides read TGTGCCAGCAGCTTGGCCCCGGGAAGCTCCTACAATGAGCAGTTCTTC. The full variable domain, rest sourced from reference TRBV5-4 and TRBJ2-1, is ETGVTQSPTHLIKTRGQQVTLRCSSQSGHNTVSWYQQALGQGPQFIFQYYREEENGRGNFPPRFSGLQFPNYSSELNVNALELDDSALYLCASSLAPGSSYNEQFFGPGTRLTVL.

The J gene is TRBJ1-5, the V gene TRBV6-5, with 7 bases fitting TRBD1. The ends lost 6 bases at V and 7 bases at J; junction bases unmatched: 9. Germline assignment: CDR1 MNHEY and CDR2 SVGAGI. The CDR3 spans 14 residues. This CDR3 is CASRAGTVGQPQHF. Here the CDR3 DNA reads TGTGCCAGCAGGGCCGGGACAGTGGGGCAGCCCCAGCATTTT.

This chain's CDR3 is CASTDMDREYEQYF. In DNA form, the CDR3 reads TGTGCCAGCACCGATATGGACAGGGAGTACGAGCAGTACTTC. The chain recombines TRBV7-8 with TRBJ2-7; 8 bases fit TRBD1. Looked up from germline, CDR1 is SGHVS and CDR2 is FQNEAQ. V dropped 7 bases and J dropped 4; count of bases not matched to a gene: 9. This CDR3 region has 14 residues. The full variable domain, rest sourced from reference TRBV7-8 and TRBJ2-7, is GAGVSQSPRYKVAKRGQDVALRCDPISGHVSLFWYQQALGQGPEFLTYFQNEAQLDKSGLPSDRFFAERPEGSVSTLKIQRTQQEDSAVYLCASTDMDREYEQYFGPGTRLTVT.

This chain uses TRBV10-3 with TRBJ2-7; D is ambiguous. The CDR3 consists of 14 residues. V lost 3 bases and J lost 0, with 9 bases in between. The germline V gene encodes CDR1 ENHRY and CDR2 SYGVKD. Here the CDR3 reads CAISENTLSYEQYF. Here the CDR3 DNA reads TGTGCCATCAGTGAAAATACACTCTCCTACGAGCAGTACTTC.